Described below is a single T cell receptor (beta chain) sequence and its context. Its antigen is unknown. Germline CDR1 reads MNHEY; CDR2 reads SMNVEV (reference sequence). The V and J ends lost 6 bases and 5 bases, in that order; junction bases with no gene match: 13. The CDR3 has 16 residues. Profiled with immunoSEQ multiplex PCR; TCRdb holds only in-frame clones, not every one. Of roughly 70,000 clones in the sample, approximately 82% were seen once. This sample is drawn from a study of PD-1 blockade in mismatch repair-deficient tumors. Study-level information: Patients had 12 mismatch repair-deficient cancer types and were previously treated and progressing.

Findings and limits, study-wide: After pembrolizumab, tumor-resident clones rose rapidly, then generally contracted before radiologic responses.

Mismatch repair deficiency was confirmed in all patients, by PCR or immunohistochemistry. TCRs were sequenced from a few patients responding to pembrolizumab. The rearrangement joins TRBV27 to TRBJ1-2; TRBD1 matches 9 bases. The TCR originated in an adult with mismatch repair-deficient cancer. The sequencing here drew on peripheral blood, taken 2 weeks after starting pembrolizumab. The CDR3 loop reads CASRNLAGTGLYGYTF. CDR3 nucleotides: TGTGCCAGCAGAAACCTTGCGGGGACAGGGCTTTATGGCTACACCTTC.